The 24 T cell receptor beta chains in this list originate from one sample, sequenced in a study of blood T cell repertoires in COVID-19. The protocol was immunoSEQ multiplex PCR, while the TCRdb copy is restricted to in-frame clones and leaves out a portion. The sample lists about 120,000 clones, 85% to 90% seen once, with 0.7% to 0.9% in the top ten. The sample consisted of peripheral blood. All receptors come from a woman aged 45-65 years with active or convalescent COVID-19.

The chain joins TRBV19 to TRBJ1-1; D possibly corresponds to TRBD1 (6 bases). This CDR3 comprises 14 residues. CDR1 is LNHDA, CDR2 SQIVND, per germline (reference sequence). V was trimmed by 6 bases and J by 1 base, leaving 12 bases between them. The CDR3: CASSVGQPNTEAFF. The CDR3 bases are TGTGCCAGTAGCGTTGGACAGCCGAACACTGAAGCTTTCTTT.

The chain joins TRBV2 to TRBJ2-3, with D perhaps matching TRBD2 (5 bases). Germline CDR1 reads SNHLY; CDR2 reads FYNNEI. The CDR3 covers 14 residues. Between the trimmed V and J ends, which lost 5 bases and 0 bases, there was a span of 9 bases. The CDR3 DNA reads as TGTGCCAGCAGTATGACTACTAGCACAGATACGCAGTATTTT. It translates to CASSMTTSTDTQYF.

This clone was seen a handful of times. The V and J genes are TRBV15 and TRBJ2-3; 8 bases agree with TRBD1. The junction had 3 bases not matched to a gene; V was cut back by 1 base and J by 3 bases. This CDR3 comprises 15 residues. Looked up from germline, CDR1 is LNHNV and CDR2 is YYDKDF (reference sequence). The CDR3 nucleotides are TGTGCCACCAGCAGAGGGACAGGGACAACAGATACGCAGTATTTT. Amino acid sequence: CATSRGTGTTDTQYF. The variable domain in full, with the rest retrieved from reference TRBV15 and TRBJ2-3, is DAMVIQNPRYQVTQFGKPVTLSCSQTLNHNVMYWYQQKSSQAPKLLFHYYDKDFNNEADTPDNFQSRRPNTSFCFLDIRSPGLGDTAMYLCATSRGTGTTDTQYFGPGTRLTVL.

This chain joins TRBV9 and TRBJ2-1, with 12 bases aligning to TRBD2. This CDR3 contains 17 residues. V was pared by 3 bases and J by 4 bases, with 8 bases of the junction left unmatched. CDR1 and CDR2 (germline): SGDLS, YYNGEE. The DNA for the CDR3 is TGTGCCAGCAGCGGCCAATCCGGGACTAGCGGGTACAATGAGCAGTTCTTC. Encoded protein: CASSGQSGTSGYNEQFF.

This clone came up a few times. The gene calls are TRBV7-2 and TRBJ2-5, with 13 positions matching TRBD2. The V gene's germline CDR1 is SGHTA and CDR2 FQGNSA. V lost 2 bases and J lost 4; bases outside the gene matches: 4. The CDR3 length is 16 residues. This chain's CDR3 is CASSLSLAGGGETQYF. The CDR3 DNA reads TGTGCCAGCAGCTTATCACTAGCGGGAGGGGGAGAGACCCAGTACTTC.

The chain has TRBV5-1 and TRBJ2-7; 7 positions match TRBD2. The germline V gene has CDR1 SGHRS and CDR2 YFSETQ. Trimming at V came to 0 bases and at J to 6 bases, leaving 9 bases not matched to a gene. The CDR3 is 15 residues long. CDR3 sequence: CASSLDPGRATEQYF. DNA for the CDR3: TGCGCCAGCAGCTTGGATCCAGGGAGGGCCACCGAGCAGTACTTC.

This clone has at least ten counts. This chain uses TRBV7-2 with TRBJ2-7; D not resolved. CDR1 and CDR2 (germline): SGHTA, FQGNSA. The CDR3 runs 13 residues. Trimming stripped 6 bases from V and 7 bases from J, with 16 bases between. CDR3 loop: CASSNQILREQYF. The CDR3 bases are TGTGCCAGCAGTAATCAGATACTACGGGAGCAGTACTTC.

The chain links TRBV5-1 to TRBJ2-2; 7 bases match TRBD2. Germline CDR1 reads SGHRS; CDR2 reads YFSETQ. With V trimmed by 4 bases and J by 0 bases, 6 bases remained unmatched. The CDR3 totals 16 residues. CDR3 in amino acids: CASSRTGTTNTGELFF. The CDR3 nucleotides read TGCGCCAGCAGCCGAACCGGGACTACGAACACCGGGGAGCTGTTTTTT. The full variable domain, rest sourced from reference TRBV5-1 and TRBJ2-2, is KAGVTQTPRYLIKTRGQQVTLSCSPISGHRSVSWYQQTPGQGLQFLFEYFSETQRNKGNFPGRFSGRQFSNSRSEMNVSTLELGDSALYLCASSRTGTTNTGELFFGEGSRLTVL.

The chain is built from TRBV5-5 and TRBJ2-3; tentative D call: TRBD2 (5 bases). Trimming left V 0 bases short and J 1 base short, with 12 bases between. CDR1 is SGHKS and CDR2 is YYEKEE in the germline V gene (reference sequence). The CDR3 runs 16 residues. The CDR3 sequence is CASSLEAVEGTDTQYF. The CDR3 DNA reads TGTGCCAGCAGCTTGGAGGCGGTGGAGGGCACAGATACGCAGTATTTT. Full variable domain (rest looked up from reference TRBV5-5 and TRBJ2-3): DAGVTQSPTHLIKTRGQQVTLRCSPISGHKSVSWYQQVLGQGPQFIFQYYEKEERGRGNFPDRFSARQFPNYSSELNVNALLLGDSALYLCASSLEAVEGTDTQYFGPGTRLTVL.

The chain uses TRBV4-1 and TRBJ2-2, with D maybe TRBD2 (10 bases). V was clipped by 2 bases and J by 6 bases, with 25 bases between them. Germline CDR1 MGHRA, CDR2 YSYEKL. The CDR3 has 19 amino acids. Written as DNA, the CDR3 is TGCGCCAGCAGCCAACCCGGACAGGGGCTAGCGGGAGTTCCCGGGGAGCTGTTTTTT. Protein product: CASSQPGQGLAGVPGELFF.

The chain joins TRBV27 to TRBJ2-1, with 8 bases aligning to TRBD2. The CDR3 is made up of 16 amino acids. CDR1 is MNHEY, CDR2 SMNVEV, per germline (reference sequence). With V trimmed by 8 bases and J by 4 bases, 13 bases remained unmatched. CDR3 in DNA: TGTGCCAGCGCGCAGAGGGGAGCGGGAGCGTACAATGAGCAGTTCTTC. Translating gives CASAQRGAGAYNEQFF.

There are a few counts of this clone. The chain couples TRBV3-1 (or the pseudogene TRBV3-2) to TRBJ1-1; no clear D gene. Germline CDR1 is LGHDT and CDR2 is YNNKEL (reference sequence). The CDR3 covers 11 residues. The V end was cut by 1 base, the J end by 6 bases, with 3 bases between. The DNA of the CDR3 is TGTGCCAGCAGCCAAGCATCTGAAGCTTTCTTT. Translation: CASSQASEAFF.

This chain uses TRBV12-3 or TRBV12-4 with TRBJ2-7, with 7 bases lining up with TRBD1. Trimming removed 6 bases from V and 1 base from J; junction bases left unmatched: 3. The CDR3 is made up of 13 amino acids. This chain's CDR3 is CASSDRASYEQYF. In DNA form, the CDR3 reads TGTGCCAGCAGCGACAGGGCTTCCTACGAGCAGTACTTC.

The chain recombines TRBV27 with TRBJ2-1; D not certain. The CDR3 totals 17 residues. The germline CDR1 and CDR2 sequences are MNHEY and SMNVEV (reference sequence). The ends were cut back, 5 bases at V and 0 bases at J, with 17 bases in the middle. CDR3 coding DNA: TGTGCCAGCAGTCCACCCACGAGCGCTTTCTCCTACAATGAGCAGTTCTTC. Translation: CASSPPTSAFSYNEQFF.

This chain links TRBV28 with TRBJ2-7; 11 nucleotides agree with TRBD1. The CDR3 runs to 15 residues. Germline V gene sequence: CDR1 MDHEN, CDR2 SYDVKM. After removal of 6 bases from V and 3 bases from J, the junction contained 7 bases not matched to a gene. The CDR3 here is CASSRGQGAFYEQYF. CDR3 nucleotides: TGTGCCAGCAGCAGAGGACAGGGGGCGTTCTACGAGCAGTACTTC.

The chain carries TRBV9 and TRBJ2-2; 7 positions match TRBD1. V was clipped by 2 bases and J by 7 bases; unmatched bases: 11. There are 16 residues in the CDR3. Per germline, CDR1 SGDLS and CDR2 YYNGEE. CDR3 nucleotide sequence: TGTGCCAGCAGCGTTAGTTCCGGGACAGAGGACGGGGAGCTGTTTTTT. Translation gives CASSVSSGTEDGELFF.

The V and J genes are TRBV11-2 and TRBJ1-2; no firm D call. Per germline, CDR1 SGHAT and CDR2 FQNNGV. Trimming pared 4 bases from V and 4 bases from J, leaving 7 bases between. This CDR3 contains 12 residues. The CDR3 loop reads CASSSPGYGYTF. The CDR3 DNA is TGTGCCAGCAGCTCACCCGGCTATGGCTACACCTTC.

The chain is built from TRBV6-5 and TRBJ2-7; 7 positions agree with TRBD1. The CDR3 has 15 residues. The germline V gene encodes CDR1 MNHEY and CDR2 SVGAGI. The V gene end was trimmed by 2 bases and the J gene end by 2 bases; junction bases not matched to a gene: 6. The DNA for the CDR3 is TGTGCCAGCAGTTACGAAGGGACAGTAGCCTACGAGCAGTACTTC. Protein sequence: CASSYEGTVAYEQYF.

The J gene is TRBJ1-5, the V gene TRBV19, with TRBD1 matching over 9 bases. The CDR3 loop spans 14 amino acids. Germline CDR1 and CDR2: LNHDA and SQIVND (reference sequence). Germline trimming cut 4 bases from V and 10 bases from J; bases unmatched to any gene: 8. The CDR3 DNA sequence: TGTGCCAGTAGTACCGGGACAGGGCGAAGTCCCCAGCATTTT. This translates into CASSTGTGRSPQHF.

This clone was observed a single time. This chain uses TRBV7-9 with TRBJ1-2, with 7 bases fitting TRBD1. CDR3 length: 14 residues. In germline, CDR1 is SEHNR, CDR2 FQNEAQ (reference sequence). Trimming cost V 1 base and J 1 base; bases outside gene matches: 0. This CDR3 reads CASSLDRGNYGYTF. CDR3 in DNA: TGTGCCAGCAGCTTAGACAGGGGTAACTATGGCTACACCTTC.

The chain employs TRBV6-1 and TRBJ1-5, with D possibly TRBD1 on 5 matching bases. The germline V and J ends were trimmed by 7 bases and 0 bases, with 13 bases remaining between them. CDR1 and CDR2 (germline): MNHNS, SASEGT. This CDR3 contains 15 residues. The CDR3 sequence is CASTLMGGSNQPQHF. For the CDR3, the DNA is TGTGCCAGCACCCTGATGGGGGGTAGCAATCAGCCCCAGCATTTT.

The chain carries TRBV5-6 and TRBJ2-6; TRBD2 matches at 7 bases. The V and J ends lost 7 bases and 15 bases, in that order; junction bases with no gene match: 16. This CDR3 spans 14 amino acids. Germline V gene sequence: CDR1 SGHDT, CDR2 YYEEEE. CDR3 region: CASWRWAGVHPLTF. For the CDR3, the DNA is TGTGCCAGCTGGAGATGGGCGGGAGTACACCCCCTGACTTTC.

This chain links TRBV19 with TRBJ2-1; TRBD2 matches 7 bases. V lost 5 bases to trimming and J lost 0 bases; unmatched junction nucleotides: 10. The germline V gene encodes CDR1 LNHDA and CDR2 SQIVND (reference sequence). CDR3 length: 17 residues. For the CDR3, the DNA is TGTGCCAGTAGTCCCCCCCGTACTAGCGCCTCCTACAATGAGCAGTTCTTC. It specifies CASSPPRTSASYNEQFF.

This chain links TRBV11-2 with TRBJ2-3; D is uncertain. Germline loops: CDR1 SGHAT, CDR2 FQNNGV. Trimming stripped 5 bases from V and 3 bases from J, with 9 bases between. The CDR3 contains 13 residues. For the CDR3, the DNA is TGTGCCAGCAGCCAGACTTTGACAGATACGCAGTATTTT. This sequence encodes CASSQTLTDTQYF. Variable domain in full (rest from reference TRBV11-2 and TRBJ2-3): EAGVAQSPRYKIIEKRQSVAFWCNPISGHATLYWYQQILGQGPKLLIQFQNNGVVDDSQLPKDRFSAERLKGVDSTLKIQPAKLEDSAVYLCASSQTLTDTQYFGPGTRLTVL.